This T cell receptor (beta chain) was retrieved from a study of persistence of HIV-infected CD4 T cells (TCRdb year 2020). About the study as a whole: The study isolated CMV- and HIV-1 Gag-responding CD4+ T cells from ART-treated individuals to examine antigen-driven clonal expansion of HIV-1-infected cells. The median time the participants had spent on suppressive ART was approximately eight years. Apart from a couple of participants who underwent leukapheresis at a single time point, peripheral blood samples of up to roughly 180 mL were collected from participants at multiple time points. The clonality of all cells in each sorted population was measured by TCRbeta sequencing, and the clonality of infected cells was measured by proviral sequencing. For the TCR cluster analysis across participants, about 8 participants were included for CMV and more than five participants for Gag.

According to the study, the label for this sample's treatment or condition signals: suppressive antiretroviral therapy. Cells were stimulated with lysates of CMV-infected fibroblasts at roughly 9.2 ug/mL. Memory CD4+ T cells that did not respond, being CD40L-negative, CD69-negative and CD45RO-high, were sorted as memory populations depleted of antigen-responding cells. Participants were HIV-1-infected adults who started suppressive ART during chronic infection. For at least 4 years, participants had undetectable plasma HIV-1 RNA, below 50 copies/mL. To be included, participants needed a CD4+ T cell count above 400 cells/uL and a positive CMV serology. Before stimulation, PBMCs were isolated using density centrifugation and depleted of CD8+ T cells. Stimulation of CD8-depleted PBMCs was carried out for approximately 17 hours with anti-CD28/CD49d costimulation, CD40-blocking antibody and enfuvirtide, to prevent new infections. Cell sorting was done on a Beckman Coulter MoFlo Legacy or XDP sorter, and dead cells were excluded with propidium iodide. For samples with more than one million cells, genomic DNA was extracted with the QIAamp DNA Mini Kit, and for all other samples the Quick-DNA Microprep Kit was used.

The immunoSEQ hsTCRB assay version 4 in survey mode was used to sequence TCRbeta repertoires from genomic DNA. Genomic DNA was diluted to approximately 10 ng/uL, and up to roughly 1 ug per sample was used for TCRbeta sequencing. In the original analysis: TCRbeta data analysis was done in ImmunoSeq Analyzer 3.0, and diversity was calculated on productive nucleotide rearrangements. Using the Immunarch R package, the improved Chao index served to estimate lower-bound TCR diversity and the Gini coefficient served to estimate clonality. Different nucleotide rearrangements encoding the same CDR3beta amino acid sequence were counted as distinct clonotypes. Differential abundance analysis identified TCRbeta sequences significantly enriched in antigen-responding cells relative to anti-CD3/anti-CD28-activated cells. TCRs were clustered by predicted peptide-MHC specificity with GLIPH2, both within individual participants and across merged participant data sets. Drawn from immuneACCESS, this table holds only the in-frame rearrangements with V and J called that TCRdb kept. Clones are partly lost; checked studies trace under half to an unresolved V gene and leave the rest unexplained. D and trimming were read from the DNA, whereas the V and J calls and clone size are those reported in that table. The sample table contains roughly 34,000 clones; only one count was recorded for about 81% of them. Clones ranked in the top ten supply 5% to 7% of the sample.

As concerns this clone: Its antigen is unknown. The record has no base qualities; no much larger clone is one base away.

Results the study describes overall, beyond this receptor: Antigen-responding cells were enriched for degenerate expanded CDR3beta sequences, which suggests convergent selection of CD4+ responses to CMV and Gag. Significantly lower TCRbeta richness was observed in CMV- and Gag-responding cells than in anti-CD3/anti-CD28-responding cells, and higher oligoclonality was observed in CMV-responding cells than in CD3/CD28-stimulated and Gag-responding cells. TCR oligoclonality correlated with proviral oligoclonality within the same sorted populations. Restriction of bulk TCR analyses to the rare CMV-responding cells that actually carried HIV-1 proviruses was not possible. Only a small number of individuals took part in the study, and the range of antigens tested was limited.

This TCR was sampled from an adult woman with HIV who was CMV-seropositive. The sample in question was CD4+ T cells sorted from PBMCs after approximately 20-hour stimulation, obtained from a patient who received antiretroviral therapy. The cell subset or site label, as the study defines it: CD40L-CD69- CD45RO-high memory CD4 T cells not responding to CMV lysate.

Read as DNA, the sequence is TGTGCCAGCAGCTTAGGACACTCAGAGGTAGAGACCCAGTACTTC. It specifies CASSLGHSEVETQYF. The chain couples TRBV11-1 to TRBJ2-5; the D gene identity is not certain. As encoded in the germline V gene (reference sequence), CDR1 is SGHAT while CDR2 is FQDESV. Including the terminal cysteine and phenylalanine, the CDR3 comprises 15 residues. Here the CDR3 DNA is all that survives: 45 bases in frame from base 1. V drops 1 base and J drops 4 bases, leaving 13 bases in between.